This is a list of T cell receptor beta chains from one sample in a study of blood T cell repertoires in COVID-19. Profiling relied on immunoSEQ multiplex PCR, and the TCRdb table lists in-frame clones only, not all of them. This repertoire shows some 300,000 clones, about 90% found once; its top ten account for 1%. Sequencing was performed on PBMCs or T cells enriched from blood (not recorded which). These receptors originate from a woman between 25 and 40 years old who had recovered from COVID-19. The CDR3 runs from the conserved cysteine through the conserved F or W. A D gene is named only where the DNA matches it firmly. Only part of the rows carry a size: once, few, many, or a class if the clone is expanded.

V	size	J	D	DNA	CDR3
TRBV7-2	-	TRBJ1-2	TRBD1	TGTGCCAGCAGCTCAGTTGGCGGGACAGGGGAAGGCTACACCTTC	CASSSVGGTGEGYTF
TRBV5-8	-	TRBJ1-5	-	TGTGCCAGCAGCCACGCGGGAAATAGCAATCAGCCCCAGCATTTT	CASSHAGNSNQPQHF
TRBV5-8	-	TRBJ1-5	-	TGTGCCAGCAGCTTGGATTCCATTCAGCCCCAGCATTTT	CASSLDSIQPQHF
TRBV7-9	-	TRBJ1-1	-	TGTGCCAGCAGCCTACGGGAGTTGAACACTGAAGCTTTCTTT	CASSLRELNTEAFF
TRBV7-2	-	TRBJ1-3	TRBD1	TGTGCCAGCAGCCGTAGGGGGCCGGGAAACACCATATATTTT	CASSRRGPGNTIYF
TRBV11-2	-	TRBJ1-2	-	TGTGCCAGCAGCCCATACAGGGTCGGGTTGACGGGCTACACCTTC	CASSPYRVGLTGYTF
TRBV7-6	-	TRBJ2-3	TRBD2	TGTGCCAGCAGCTTAGGACCAACGAGCGGGGTAAACACAGATACGCAGTATTTT	CASSLGPTSGVNTDTQYF
TRBV15	-	TRBJ2-7	TRBD2	TGTGCCACCAGCATGGCGGGGGGGCCCGGCGAGCAGTACTTC	CATSMAGGPGEQYF
TRBV7-2	once	TRBJ2-4	-	TGTGCCAGCAGCCCCGCGGGGCCCGCTGGCATTCAGTACTTC	CASSPAGPAGIQYF
TRBV18	-	TRBJ1-3	-	TGTGCCAGCTCACCCAAAGACAGCTTCTCTGGAAACACCATATATTTT	CASSPKDSFSGNTIYF
TRBV13	-	TRBJ1-3	-	TGTGCCAGCAGCTTACTTACGTCAGGGCGCTCTGGAAACACCATATATTTT	CASSLLTSGRSGNTIYF
TRBV9	-	TRBJ2-1	TRBD1	TGTGCCAGCAGCGTAGACGACAGGGTCAATGAGCAGTTCTTC	CASSVDDRVNEQFF
TRBV10-3	-	TRBJ1-5	-	TGTGCCATCAGTGATCGCCAGGGTAATCAGCCCCAGCATTTT	CAISDRQGNQPQHF
TRBV6-5	-	TRBJ2-7	TRBD1	TGTGCCAGCAGTTACGCACAGGGGAGCTACGAGCAGTACTTC	CASSYAQGSYEQYF
TRBV29-1	-	TRBJ1-2	-	TGCAGCGTTGAGGTTGGCAGGTCGGGGTATGGCTACACCTTC	CSVEVGRSGYGYTF
TRBV9	-	TRBJ1-4	-	TGTGCCAGCAGCGTAGGACCGGGAGTAAATGAAAAACTGTTTTTT	CASSVGPGVNEKLFF
TRBV7-2	once	TRBJ1-2	-	TGTGCCAGCCGGTTGGCAGGGCCCTCCTATGGCTACACCTTC	CASRLAGPSYGYTF
TRBV3-1/TRBV3-2	-	TRBJ1-2	-	TGTGCCAGCAGCCACCCTACACAGTATGGCTACACCTTC	CASSHPTQYGYTF
TRBV19	-	TRBJ1-1	-	TGTGCCAGTAGTATAGATTGGAGGGTCGGCACTGAAGCTTTCTTT	CASSIDWRVGTEAFF
TRBV7-9	once	TRBJ1-4	-	TGTGCCAGCAGCTGGCCGTTGACGGGTGGCAATGAAAAACTGTTTTTT	CASSWPLTGGNEKLFF
TRBV2	-	TRBJ2-3	TRBD2	TGTGCCAGCAGTGCGACTAGCGGGGTCTCGGATACGCAGTATTTT	CASSATSGVSDTQYF
TRBV19	-	TRBJ1-6	-	TGTGCCAGTAGACACATCGATTCACCCCTCCACTTT	CASRHIDSPLHF
TRBV6-5	-	TRBJ2-7	-	TGTGCCAGCAGTTACCGGGGACTCTCCTACGAGCAGTACTTC	CASSYRGLSYEQYF
TRBV2	once	TRBJ1-5	TRBD1	TGTGCCAGCTCAAAACAGGGGGATAGCAATCAGCCCCAGCATTTT	CASSKQGDSNQPQHF
TRBV28	-	TRBJ2-7	TRBD2	TGTGCCAGCAGTGGGCTAGCGGGTGTTGTGTACGAGCAGTACTTC	CASSGLAGVVYEQYF
TRBV7-2	once	TRBJ2-3	TRBD2	TGTGCCAGCAGCTTAGTATTAGCGGGGGGCCCGTTGGATACGCAGTATTTT	CASSLVLAGGPLDTQYF
TRBV3-1/TRBV3-2	-	TRBJ2-5	TRBD1	TGTGCCAGCAGCCAGAGGGACAGGCCCGGAGCCCAGTACTTC	CASSQRDRPGAQYF
TRBV18	-	TRBJ1-4	-	TGTGCCAGCTCACTAACGGGCGGGAATGAAAAACTGTTTTTT	CASSLTGGNEKLFF
TRBV2	-	TRBJ1-6	TRBD1	TGTGCCAGCAGCGAACGGGACAGAAATTCACCCCTCCACTTT	CASSERDRNSPLHF
TRBV6-5	-	TRBJ2-2	-	TGTGCCAGCAGACAGGGAATAGGCACCGGGGAGCTGTTTTTT	CASRQGIGTGELFF
TRBV7-9	once	TRBJ1-4	-	TGTGCCAGCAGCTTAGGGGGACTCGGGGCTAATGAAAAACTGTTTTTT	CASSLGGLGANEKLFF
TRBV5-1	few	TRBJ2-5	-	TGCGCCAGCAGCTTGGGGGGAACCTCAGGGGAGACCCAGTACTTC	CASSLGGTSGETQYF
TRBV28	-	TRBJ1-2	-	TGTGCCAGCAGTTCCGGTGGCTACACCTTC	CASSSGGYTF
TRBV7-2	-	TRBJ1-6	-	TGTGCCAGCAGCCTAGACAGCGGAAATTCACCCCTCCACTTT	CASSLDSGNSPLHF
TRBV2	few	TRBJ1-6	-	TGTGCCAGCATCAAGGCGGATTCACCCCTCCACTTT	CASIKADSPLHF
TRBV18	few	TRBJ1-1	-	TGTGCCAGCTCATATGGGGGCGCCGACACTGAAGCTTTCTTT	CASSYGGADTEAFF
TRBV5-5	-	TRBJ1-4	-	TGTGCCAGCAGCTTGAACCCGGCGGCAACTAATGAAAAACTGTTTTTT	CASSLNPAATNEKLFF
TRBV30	-	TRBJ1-2	-	TGTGCCTGGAGTATTCTGGGGGCGGAGGGCTACACCTTC	CAWSILGAEGYTF
TRBV28	few	TRBJ2-3	-	TGTGCCAGCAGTAGGGGTCCAGATACGCAGTATTTT	CASSRGPDTQYF
TRBV5-6	few	TRBJ2-1	TRBD2	TGTGCCAGCAGCTTACTAGCGGGGGGTGCCGAGCAGTTCTTC	CASSLLAGGAEQFF
TRBV25-1	-	TRBJ2-7	-	TGTGCCAGCAGTGAATCGCGGGAGCAGTACTTC	CASSESREQYF
TRBV5-6	-	TRBJ1-5	TRBD1	TGTGCCAGCAGCCAGACAGGGGGTAGCAATCAGCCCCAGCATTTT	CASSQTGGSNQPQHF
TRBV2	-	TRBJ2-7	TRBD1	TGTGCCAGCAGTGGCGGACAGGGGCCCTACGAGCAGTACTTC	CASSGGQGPYEQYF
TRBV3-1/TRBV3-2	-	TRBJ2-7	TRBD1	TGTGCCAGCAGCCAACCCCCGGACAGGGGATCCTACGAGCAGTACTTC	CASSQPPDRGSYEQYF
TRBV11-2	-	TRBJ1-3	-	TGTGCCAGCAGCTCCCGAAGGAGGAACACCATATATTTT	CASSSRRRNTIYF
TRBV6-5	-	TRBJ2-2	-	TGTGCCAGCAGGGCAGGGTCGTACACCGGGGAGCTGTTTTTT	CASRAGSYTGELFF
TRBV28	-	TRBJ1-1	-	TGTGCCAGCAGCCGTCTGGGGGCGAACACTGAAGGAGCTTTCTTT	CASSRLGANTEGAFF
TRBV5-1	-	TRBJ1-2	TRBD1	TGCGCCAGCAGCAAGGACAGGAACCCCTATGGCTACACCTTC	CASSKDRNPYGYTF
TRBV19	-	TRBJ1-1	TRBD1	TGTGCCAGTACGACAGGGCTGAACACTGAAGCTTTCTTT	CASTTGLNTEAFF
TRBV27	few	TRBJ2-7	TRBD1	TGTGCCAGCAGCCCGGGGACAGCCTACGAGCAGTACTTC	CASSPGTAYEQYF
TRBV3-1/TRBV3-2	-	TRBJ1-2	-	TGTGCCAGCAGCCAAGATGCAGGGTTAAACTATGGCTACACCTTC	CASSQDAGLNYGYTF
TRBV25-1	-	TRBJ2-1	TRBD1	TGTGCCAGCAGAGCCGCGGGACAGGGGCCTTACAATGAGCAGTTCTTC	CASRAAGQGPYNEQFF
TRBV5-5	-	TRBJ2-1	-	TGTGCCAGCAGCTTGGATGGACAGAGCTCCTACAATGAGCAGTTCTTC	CASSLDGQSSYNEQFF
TRBV6-1	-	TRBJ2-7	-	TGTGCCAGCAGTGGTGCTAGGGGGTCGGGCCTCCCCGGAGAGCAGTACTTC	CASSGARGSGLPGEQYF
TRBV19	-	TRBJ2-6	-	TGTGCCAGTAGGCTATTTTATGGACAGATCTCTGGGGCCAACGTCCTGACTTTC	CASRLFYGQISGANVLTF
TRBV3-1/TRBV3-2	once	TRBJ2-1	-	TGTGCCAGCAGCCGAAACGACAGGCCCCGGCTTAATGAGCAGTTCTTC	CASSRNDRPRLNEQFF
TRBV7-9	-	TRBJ2-1	-	TGTGCCAGCAGCTTAGAGCTTCGTACAGATGAGCAGTTCTTC	CASSLELRTDEQFF
TRBV14	-	TRBJ2-4	-	TGTGCCAGCAGCCAAACTAACGGGGATGCAGGCAAAAACATTCAGTACTTC	CASSQTNGDAGKNIQYF
TRBV5-1	-	TRBJ2-7	TRBD2	TGCGCCAGCAGCCTAAGGACTAGCGGGGCGTACGAGCAGTACTTC	CASSLRTSGAYEQYF